This T cell receptor (beta chain) was identified during a study of T-cell reconstitution after alpha-beta-depleted transplantation in children (dated by TCRdb to 2016 to 2018). Notes on the research overall: Using TCR repertoire profiling, the study quantitatively followed how T-cell immune reconstitution unfolded in children after TCRalphabeta/CD19-depleted allogeneic hematopoietic cell transplantation. Findings and caveats that apply to the study as a whole: In some patients, high TCRbeta diversity at day 60 was attributed to recipient T cells and intrathymic progenitors that had survived conditioning. The apparently early recovery of alphabetaT-cell counts about two months after transplant reportedly depended on only several hundred rapidly expanded clones that came from non-depleted graft cells. The frequencies of hyperexpanded clones fell over the following months, and after one year, T-cell counts and TCRbeta diversity were mostly attributed to newly produced T cells.

The library relied on PCR. Sequencing relied on an Illumina HiSeq 2500. Molecular barcoding was employed in the preparation of TCR libraries, with unique molecular identifiers being used to normalize TCRbeta repertoire quantification. TCRdb cleaned the public reads at Q25 with fastp, built clones with MiXCR and kept in-frame beta chains. Each entry merges the rows of one CDR3 protein and shows their most common DNA and genes. This sample holds 45,000 to 55,000 distinct CDR3 sequences; around 9% were observed only once. The ten largest clones represent roughly 29% of the sample. The time point label, read with the paper, signifies: day 60 (about 2 months) after transplantation. Explained via the paper, the treatment or condition label denotes: allogeneic hematopoietic cell transplantation with graft depleted of TCRalphabeta T cells and CD19 B cells. The transplant recipients were children given TCRalphabeta/CD19-depleted allogeneic hematopoietic cell grafts.

Points on this clonotype: The antigen this receptor binds is unknown. No base quality values were provided; no much bigger clone lies one nucleotide off.

Source: PBMCs, mostly from graft donor cells, taken 60 days after TCRalphabeta/CD19-depleted stem cell transplant. The sequence came from a male patient between 2 and 10 years old who had a stem cell transplant for chronic granulomatous disease, so the T cells may come from the graft donor.

CDR3 protein: CASSKTGEETQYF. The nucleotide sequence is given as TGTGCCAGCAGCAAGACAGGAGAAGAGACCCAGTACTTC. The chain links TRBV5-4 with TRBJ2-5; perhaps TRBD1 is the D gene, with 6 bases matching. From cysteine to phenylalanine, the CDR3 is 13 amino acids long. The sequence is cut down to CDR3 DNA, 39 bases in frame from base 1. According to the germline V gene (reference sequence), CDR1 reads SGHNT and CDR2 reads YYREEE. Between the V and J ends, shortened by 4 bases and 3 bases respectively, the junction contains 10 bases.